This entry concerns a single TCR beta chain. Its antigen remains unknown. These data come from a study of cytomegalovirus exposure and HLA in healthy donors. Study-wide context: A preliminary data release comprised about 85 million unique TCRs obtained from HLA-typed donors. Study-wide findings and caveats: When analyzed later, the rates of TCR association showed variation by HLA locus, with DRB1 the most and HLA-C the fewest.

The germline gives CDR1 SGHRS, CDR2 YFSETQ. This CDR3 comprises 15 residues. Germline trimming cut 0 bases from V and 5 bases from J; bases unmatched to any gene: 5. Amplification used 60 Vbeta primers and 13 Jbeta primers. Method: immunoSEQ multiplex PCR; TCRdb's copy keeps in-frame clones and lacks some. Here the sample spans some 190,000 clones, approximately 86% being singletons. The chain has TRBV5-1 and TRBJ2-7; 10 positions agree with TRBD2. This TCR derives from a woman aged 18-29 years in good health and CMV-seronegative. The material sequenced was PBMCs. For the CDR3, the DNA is TGCGCCAGCAGCTTGGGGCTAGCGGGAGTGCACGAGCAGTACTTC. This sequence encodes CASSLGLAGVHEQYF.